This is a list of T cell receptor beta chains from one sample in a study of shared clonotypes between healthy human individuals. Produced via immunoSEQ multiplex PCR; TCRdb's table is partial and in-frame only. The data contain fewer than 700,000 clones, about 80% of them singletons. Sequencing input: PBMCs. The receptors originated from a woman between 40 and 50 years old in good health. Some clones in this sample may be carry-over from other donors' samples. Each CDR3 is given with its conserved first and last residue. D genes are given only for firm matches. Rows give clone size only sometimes, using once, few, many, or a class for an expanded clone.

>TRBJ2-5|TRBV28|NA|TRBD2
TGTGCCAGCAGTCTCGGACTAGAAGAGACCCAGTACTTC
CASSLGLEETQYF
>TRBJ2-1|TRBV5-4|few|NA
TGTGCCAGCAGCCTTAAGGACCACCTCAATGAGCAGTTCTTC
CASSLKDHLNEQFF
>TRBJ1-2|TRBV5-6|NA|NA
TGTGCCAGCAGCTCCCAGGTGGGCTATGGCTACACCTTC
CASSSQVGYGYTF
>TRBJ2-5|TRBV6-5|NA|NA
TGTGCCAGCAAGGAGGGAGAGACCCAGTACTTC
CASKEGETQYF
>TRBJ2-3|TRBV19|NA|TRBD1
TGTGCCAGTAGTATGAAAAGGACAGGGGGAACAGATACGCAGTATTTT
CASSMKRTGGTDTQYF
>TRBJ2-7|TRBV28|NA|NA
TGTGCCAGCGGGTACGTTTACGAGCAGTACTTC
CASGYVYEQYF
>TRBJ2-2|TRBV7-2|NA|TRBD2
TGTGCCACCAGATCGGGTAGCGGGAGTACCGGGGAGCTGTTTTTT
CATRSGSGSTGELFF
>TRBJ1-1|TRBV5-1|NA|TRBD1
TGCGCCAGCAGCTTACTAGGGGGCATGGACACTGAAGCTTTCTTT
CASSLLGGMDTEAFF
>TRBJ1-1|TRBV19|few|NA
TGTGCCAGTAGACTCCAGGACAGCATGAACACTGAAGCTTTCTTT
CASRLQDSMNTEAFF
>TRBJ2-7|TRBV2|NA|NA
TGTGCCAGCAGTGAACCGACAGAGGCCTACGAGCAGTACTTC
CASSEPTEAYEQYF
>TRBJ2-7|TRBV4-1|few|TRBD2
TGCGCCAGCAGCCAGCGGGGACTGGGGGCGGGAGGGCCCCTCTACGAGCAGTACTTC
CASSQRGLGAGGPLYEQYF
>TRBJ2-7|TRBV7-9|NA|TRBD2
TGTGCCAGCAGCGCCGGACTAGCGGGAACTAGCTCCTACGAGCAGTACTTC
CASSAGLAGTSSYEQYF
>TRBJ1-1|TRBV5-4|few|NA
TGTGCCAGCAGCTTCGGAAGGAACACTGAAGCTTTCTTT
CASSFGRNTEAFF
>TRBJ1-2|TRBV5-4|few|NA
TGTGCCAGCAGCTACCCGAGGTCTAACTATGGCTACACCTTC
CASSYPRSNYGYTF
>TRBJ1-3|TRBV18|NA|TRBD1
TGTGCCAGCTCACTAGAACTGACAGGGCGCTCTGGAAACACCATATATTTT
CASSLELTGRSGNTIYF
>TRBJ1-6|TRBV14|NA|NA
TGTGCCAGCAGCCAAGTTCGGGGGTATAATTCACCCCTCCACTTT
CASSQVRGYNSPLHF
>TRBJ2-3|TRBV10-3|NA|NA
TGTGCCATCAGCGCCACAGATACGCAGTATTTT
CAISATDTQYF
>TRBJ2-7|TRBV2|NA|NA
TGTGCCAGCGGGGGAGACTTGAGCTACGAGCAGTACTTC
CASGGDLSYEQYF
>TRBJ2-7|TRBV5-1|NA|TRBD2
TGCGCCAGCAGCCCCACTAGCGACGAGCAGTACTTC
CASSPTSDEQYF
>TRBJ2-3|TRBV7-3|NA|TRBD2
TGTGCCAGCAGCTTAGGAGTGGGAGGGGGCACAGATACGCAGTATTTT
CASSLGVGGGTDTQYF
>TRBJ2-4|TRBV7-3|NA|TRBD2
TGTGCCAGCCGACGGCGGGAAAGCGGGAGCTTCGCGGCCAAAAACATTCAGTACTTC
CASRRRESGSFAAKNIQYF
>TRBJ2-7|TRBV4-3|NA|NA
TGCGCCAGCAGCCAAGATCGGAACGGCCCCTACGAGCAGTACTTC
CASSQDRNGPYEQYF
>TRBJ2-3|TRBV5-4|few|TRBD2
TGTGCCAGTCGTGCCACTAGCGGAGGCACAGATACGCAGTATTTT
CASRATSGGTDTQYF
>TRBJ1-1|TRBV2|NA|TRBD1
TGTGCCAGCAGCGGACAGGGGCGTGGAGATGAAGCTTTCTTT
CASSGQGRGDEAFF
>TRBJ2-3|TRBV5-1|NA|NA
TGCGCCAGCAGGCCCCTAGCGCAAAACACAGATACGCAGTATTTT
CASRPLAQNTDTQYF